This T cell receptor (beta chain) is from a study of blood T cell repertoires in COVID-19. Study details: Acute-phase and convalescent COVID-19 samples originated in the United States, Italy and Spain.

Measured with immunoSEQ multiplex PCR; TCRdb has only the in-frame clones, and not every one. The data contain fewer than 400,000 clones, 85% of them singletons. The CDR3 has 13 amino acids. The ends lost 5 bases at V and 7 bases at J; junction bases unmatched: 5. Germline CDR1 is MDHEN and CDR2 is SYDVKM. Residents of 24 US areas, aged roughly 18 to 89 years, made up the participants. This sequence joins TRBV28 and TRBJ1-1; 9 nucleotides agree with TRBD1. The sample consisted of PBMCs or T cells enriched from blood (not recorded which). This clonotype was sampled from a woman aged 25 to 39 who had been exposed to COVID-19. DNA of the CDR3: TGTGCCAGCAGTACACAGGGGGCCAGTGAAGCTTTCTTT. It encodes CASSTQGASEAFF.